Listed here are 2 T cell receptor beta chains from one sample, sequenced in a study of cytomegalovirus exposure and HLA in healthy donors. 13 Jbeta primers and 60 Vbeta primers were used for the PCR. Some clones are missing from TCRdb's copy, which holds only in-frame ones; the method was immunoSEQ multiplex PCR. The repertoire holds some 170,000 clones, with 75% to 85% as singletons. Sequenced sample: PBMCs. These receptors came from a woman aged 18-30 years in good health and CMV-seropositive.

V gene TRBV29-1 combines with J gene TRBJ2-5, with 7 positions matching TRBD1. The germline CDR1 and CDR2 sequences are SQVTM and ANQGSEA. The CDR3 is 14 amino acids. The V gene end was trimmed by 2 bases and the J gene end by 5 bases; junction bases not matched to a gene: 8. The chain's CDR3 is CSVELSGGWETQYF. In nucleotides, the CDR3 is TGCAGCGTTGAATTGTCAGGGGGTTGGGAGACCCAGTACTTC.

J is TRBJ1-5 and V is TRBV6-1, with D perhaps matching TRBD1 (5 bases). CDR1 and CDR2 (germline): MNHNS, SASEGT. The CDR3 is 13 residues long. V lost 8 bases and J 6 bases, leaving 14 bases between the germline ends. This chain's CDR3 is CASGWEGRQPQHF. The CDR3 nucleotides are TGTGCCAGCGGATGGGAGGGGCGTCAGCCCCAGCATTTT.